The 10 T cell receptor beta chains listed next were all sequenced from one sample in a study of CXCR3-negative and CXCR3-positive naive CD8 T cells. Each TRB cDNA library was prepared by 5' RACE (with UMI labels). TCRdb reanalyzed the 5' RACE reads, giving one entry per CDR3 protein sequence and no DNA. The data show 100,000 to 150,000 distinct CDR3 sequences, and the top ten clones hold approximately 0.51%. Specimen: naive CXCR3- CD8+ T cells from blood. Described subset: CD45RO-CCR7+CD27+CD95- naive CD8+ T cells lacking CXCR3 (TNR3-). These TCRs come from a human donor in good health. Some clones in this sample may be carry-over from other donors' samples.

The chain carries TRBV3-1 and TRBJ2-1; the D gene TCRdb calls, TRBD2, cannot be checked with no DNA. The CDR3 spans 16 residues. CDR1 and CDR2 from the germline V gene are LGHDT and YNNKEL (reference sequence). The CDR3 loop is CASSQDQLALYNEQFF.

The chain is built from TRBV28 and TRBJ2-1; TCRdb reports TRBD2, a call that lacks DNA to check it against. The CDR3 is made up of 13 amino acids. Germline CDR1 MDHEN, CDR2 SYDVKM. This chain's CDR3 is CASASAPYNEQFF.

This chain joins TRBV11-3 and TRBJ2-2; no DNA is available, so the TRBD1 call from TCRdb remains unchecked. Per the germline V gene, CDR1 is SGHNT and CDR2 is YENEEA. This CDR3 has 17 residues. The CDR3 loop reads CASSHQYGTVPPGELFF.

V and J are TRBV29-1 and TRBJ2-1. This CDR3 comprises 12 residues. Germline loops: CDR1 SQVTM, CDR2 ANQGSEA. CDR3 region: CSVDADQETQYF.

The CDR3 reads CASSQDKWHEQFF. J is TRBJ2-1 and V is TRBV4-3. The CDR3 spans 13 residues. Germline V gives CDR1 LGHNA, CDR2 YSLEER.

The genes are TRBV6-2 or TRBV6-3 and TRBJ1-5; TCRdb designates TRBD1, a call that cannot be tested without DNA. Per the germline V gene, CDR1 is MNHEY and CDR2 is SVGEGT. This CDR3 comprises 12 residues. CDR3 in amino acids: CASSYPPQPQHF.

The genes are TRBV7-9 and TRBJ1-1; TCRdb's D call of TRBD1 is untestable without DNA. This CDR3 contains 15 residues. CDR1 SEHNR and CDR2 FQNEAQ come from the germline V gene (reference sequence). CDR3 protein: CASSQPDRGDTEAFF.

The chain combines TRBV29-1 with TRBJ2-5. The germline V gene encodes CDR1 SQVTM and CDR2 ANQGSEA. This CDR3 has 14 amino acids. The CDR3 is CSVEGQPEQETQYF.

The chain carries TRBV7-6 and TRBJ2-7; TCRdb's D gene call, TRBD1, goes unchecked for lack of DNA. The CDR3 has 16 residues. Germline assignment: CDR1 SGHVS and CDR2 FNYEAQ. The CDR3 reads CASSSGQGIFSYEQYF.

The CDR3 is CASSRDRDTHGYTF. This chain links TRBV12-3 or TRBV12-4 with TRBJ1-2; there is no DNA to check the TCRdb D call of TRBD1. The CDR3 extends over 14 amino acids.